This entry lists 27 T cell receptor beta chains sequenced from one sample in a study of blood T cell repertoires in COVID-19 (dated by TCRdb to the early 2020s). The protocol used for the library was the immunoSEQ multiplex PCR assay. TCRdb provides this immuneACCESS table in a form limited to in-frame rearrangements. Some clones are lacking; in checked studies, under half of them reflect an unresolved V gene, and why the rest are absent is not known. The sample has about 110,000 clones on record, approximately 78% of them singletons. Less than 8% of the sample is held by the ten biggest clonotypes. The sample comprised peripheral blood. All receptors come from a man aged 70 or older with acute or convalescent COVID-19.

The V and J genes are TRBV30 and TRBJ1-2; tentative D call: TRBD1 (6 bases). CDR3 size: 14 residues. Deletions cut 0 bases from V and 7 bases from J, with 15 bases between. Germline assignment: CDR1 GTSNPN and CDR2 SVGIG (reference sequence). The CDR3 region is CAWSVRITGSGYTF. CDR3 DNA: TGTGCCTGGAGTGTACGTATCACAGGGAGTGGCTACACCTTC. Variable domain in full (rest from reference TRBV30 and TRBJ1-2): SQTIHQWPATLVQPVGSPLSLECTVEGTSNPNLYWYRQAAGRGLQLLFYSVGIGQISSEVPQNLSASRPQDRQFILSSKKLLLSDSGFYLCAWSVRITGSGYTFGSGTRLTVV.

The chain couples TRBV6-1 to TRBJ1-1; 7 bases map to TRBD1. The germline gives CDR1 MNHNS, CDR2 SASEGT. J lost 6 bases, V lost 2 bases, and 15 bases had no gene match. This CDR3 is built from 17 residues. The CDR3 loop reads CASSESGAGGIVAEAFF. For the CDR3, the DNA is TGTGCCAGCAGTGAATCGGGGGCAGGGGGTATAGTCGCTGAAGCTTTCTTT.

This sequence joins TRBV2 and TRBJ1-2; possible D gene TRBD1, 5 bases. Between the trimmed V and J ends, which lost 4 bases and 4 bases, there was a span of 13 bases. Germline V gives CDR1 SNHLY, CDR2 FYNNEI. The CDR3 is 14 residues long. The CDR3 loop is CASSVVEGIYGYTF. CDR3 nucleotides: TGTGCCAGCAGTGTGGTGGAGGGGATCTATGGCTACACCTTC.

This chain links TRBV3-1 (or the pseudogene TRBV3-2) with TRBJ2-1; perhaps TRBD2 as D (5 bases). The germline V gene encodes CDR1 LGHDT and CDR2 YNNKEL (reference sequence). The CDR3 totals 13 residues. The V end lost 2 bases, the J end lost 9 bases, and 11 bases lay between the germline ends. The CDR3 loop is CASSQSRATEQFF. CDR3 in DNA: TGTGCCAGCAGCCAATCGAGGGCCACTGAGCAGTTCTTC.

The chain uses TRBV7-2 and TRBJ2-7; tentative D call: TRBD1 (6 bases). Germline values: CDR1 SGHTA, CDR2 FQGNSA. The CDR3 is made up of 13 amino acids. Trimming took off 3 bases at V and 12 bases at J, with 18 bases between the two ends. This chain's CDR3 is CASSFAGDPTPYF. CDR3 in DNA: TGTGCCAGCAGCTTTGCAGGGGACCCCACGCCGTACTTC.

The sample holds a few counts of this clone. The J gene is TRBJ2-7, the V gene TRBV19; TRBD1 is a possible D gene (7 bases). Germline assignment: CDR1 LNHDA and CDR2 SQIVND (reference sequence). The CDR3 runs to 12 residues. Trimming took 10 bases from V and 4 from J, leaving 14 bases between them. CDR3 loop: CATRRDSYEQYF. For the CDR3, the DNA is TGTGCCACCCGGAGGGACAGTTACGAGCAGTACTTC.

The sample holds a few counts of this clone. The rearrangement joins TRBV28 to TRBJ2-7; TRBD2 might be the D (5 bases). V gave up 7 bases and J gave up 0 bases, with 7 bases separating them. From germline, CDR1 is MDHEN and CDR2 SYDVKM. This CDR3 is built from 12 residues. DNA for the CDR3: TGTGCCAGCATAGCGAGCTCCTACGAGCAGTACTTC. Encoded protein: CASIASSYEQYF.

There are a few counts of this clone. The chain links TRBV30 to TRBJ1-6, with D possibly matching TRBD1 (6 bases). Per the germline V gene, CDR1 is GTSNPN and CDR2 is SVGIG (reference sequence). V was trimmed by 4 bases and J by 7 bases, leaving 17 bases between them. The CDR3 sequence is 15 residues long. CDR3 residues: CAWNSKQGLNSPLHF. CDR3 bases: TGTGCCTGGAACTCGAAACAGGGTCTAAATTCACCCCTCCACTTT.

The V call is TRBV7-3, the J call TRBJ2-2; D gene unclear. Trimming removed 7 bases from V and 8 bases from J, with 14 bases in between. From germline, CDR1 is SGHTA and CDR2 FQGTGA. The length of the CDR3 is 13 residues. CDR3 nucleotides: TGTGCCAGCAAAAAAGCATCATCGGGGGAGCTGTTTTTT. It specifies CASKKASSGELFF.

As for this clone: One end of the junction does not line up with germline, which may come from a read error. This rearrangement joins TRBV3-1 (or the pseudogene TRBV3-2) to TRBJ2-4; weak D call: TRBD2 (6 bases). Germline lookup yields CDR1 LGHDT and CDR2 YNNKEL (reference sequence). The CDR3 extends over 13 amino acids. The CDR3 DNA sequence: TGTGCCAGCAGCCAAGGGCGGGGAGACGAGCGGGACTTC. It translates to CASSQGRGDERDF.

The chain recombines TRBV27 with TRBJ1-5; weak D call: TRBD1 (5 bases). This CDR3 has 14 amino acids. From germline, CDR1 is MNHEY and CDR2 SMNVEV (reference sequence). V was pared by 2 bases and J by 5 bases, with 10 bases between. This CDR3 is CASSLQGPHQPQHF. In DNA form, the CDR3 reads TGTGCCAGCAGTTTACAGGGCCCGCATCAGCCCCAGCATTTT.

This sequence joins TRBV12-3 or TRBV12-4 and TRBJ1-5; tentative D call: TRBD1 (5 bases). Between the trimmed V and J ends, which lost 4 bases and 3 bases, there was a span of 7 bases. The CDR3 contains 13 residues. The CDR3 region is CASSWGVNQPQHF. The DNA for the CDR3 is TGTGCCAGCAGTTGGGGGGTCAATCAGCCCCAGCATTTT.

V is TRBV18 and J is TRBJ2-1; weak D call: TRBD1 (6 bases). The V end was cut by 5 bases, the J end by 7 bases, with 9 bases between. Per the germline V gene, CDR1 is KGHSH and CDR2 is LQKENI. This CDR3 spans 12 amino acids. CDR3 DNA sequence: TGTGCCAGCTCAACGCAGGGGAATGAGCAGTTCTTC. This sequence encodes CASSTQGNEQFF. The variable domain in full, completed from reference TRBV18 and TRBJ2-1, reads NAGVMQNPRHLVRRRGQEARLRCSPMKGHSHVYWYRQLPEEGLKFMVYLQKENIIDESGMPKERFSAEFPKEGPSILRIQQVVRGDSAAYFCASSTQGNEQFFGPGTRLTVL.

This clone was detected only a few times. V and J are TRBV5-6 and TRBJ1-1, with 7 bases aligning to TRBD1. The trim removed 0 bases at V and 7 bases at J, leaving 6 bases unmatched. Germline V gives CDR1 SGHDT, CDR2 YYEEEE. CDR3 size: 14 residues. This chain's CDR3 is CASSLALGTVEAFF. The CDR3 bases are TGTGCCAGCAGCTTGGCCCTCGGGACAGTTGAAGCTTTCTTT.

The chain has TRBV3-1 (or the pseudogene TRBV3-2) and TRBJ2-7; D is unresolved. The length of the CDR3 is 11 residues. V lost 3 bases to trimming and J lost 7 bases, with 7 bases between them. Per the germline V gene, CDR1 is LGHDT and CDR2 is YNNKEL (reference sequence). CDR3 protein: CASSQSVEQYF. CDR3 bases: TGTGCCAGCAGCCAGTCGGTGGAGCAGTACTTC.

This clone was recorded a few times. The chain carries TRBV2 and TRBJ1-4, with D possibly being TRBD1 (5 bases). V lost 5 bases and J lost 2, with 15 bases in between. This CDR3 comprises 16 residues. Germline CDR1 is SNHLY and CDR2 is FYNNEI. Here the CDR3 reads CASSPQPRGTNEKLFF. The CDR3 DNA is TGTGCCAGCAGTCCCCAACCCCGGGGGACTAATGAAAAACTGTTTTTT.

Points on this clone: This CDR3 is also generated by other DNA sequences in the sample. The V call is TRBV6-5, the J call TRBJ1-5; 7 bases align to TRBD1. Germline CDR1 reads MNHEY; CDR2 reads SVGAGI. Unmatched junction bases numbered 8, after V lost 5 bases and J lost 4 bases. The CDR3 totals 15 residues. The CDR3 bases are TGTGCCAGCAGTCTAACAGGGGTGGGGAATCAGCCCCAGCATTTT. It specifies CASSLTGVGNQPQHF.

This rearrangement joins TRBV27 to TRBJ1-2; 7 nucleotides agree with TRBD1. The CDR3 sequence is 14 residues long. Germline loops: CDR1 MNHEY, CDR2 SMNVEV (reference sequence). With V trimmed by 4 bases and J by 7 bases, 9 bases remained unmatched. In nucleotides, the CDR3 is TGTGCCAGCAGTTCCCGGACAGGCCGCCTTGGCTACACCTTC. Its protein is CASSSRTGRLGYTF.

This rearrangement joins TRBV6-5 to TRBJ1-1; 7 bases fit TRBD1. V was pared by 4 bases and J by 1 base, with 6 bases of the junction left unmatched. The CDR3 totals 15 residues. The germline V gene has CDR1 MNHEY and CDR2 SVGAGI. CDR3: CASSFLDRANTEAFF. DNA for the CDR3: TGTGCCAGCAGTTTTCTCGACAGGGCGAACACTGAAGCTTTCTTT.

J is TRBJ2-1 and V is TRBV2; no clear D. Trimming removed 7 bases at V and 6 bases at J, with 16 bases between. Germline V CDR1 and CDR2: SNHLY, FYNNEI. CDR3 size: 14 residues. This CDR3 is CASISRFLFNEQFF. DNA for the CDR3: TGTGCCAGCATCTCGCGGTTTCTCTTCAATGAGCAGTTCTTC. The full variable domain, its missing parts supplied by reference TRBV2 and TRBJ2-1, is EPEVTQTPSHQVTQMGQEVILRCVPISNHLYFYWYRQILGQKVEFLVSFYNNEISEKSEIFDDQFSVERPDGSNFTLKIRSTKLEDSAMYFCASISRFLFNEQFFGPGTRLTVL.

The genes are TRBV30 and TRBJ1-5, with D perhaps matching TRBD1 (6 bases). The CDR3 loop spans 13 amino acids. Trimming removed 5 bases at V and 7 bases at J, with 15 bases between. Germline lookup yields CDR1 GTSNPN and CDR2 SVGIG (reference sequence). This CDR3 reads CAWGETGRQPQHF. For the CDR3, the DNA is TGTGCCTGGGGTGAAACAGGGCGCCAGCCCCAGCATTTT.

The chain links TRBV28 to TRBJ2-5; no reliable D call. Germline CDR1 reads MDHEN; CDR2 reads SYDVKM. CDR3 length: 14 residues. The V and J ends lost 6 bases and 2 bases respectively, with 13 bases between them. CDR3 in amino acids: CASSLGTVQETQYF. The CDR3, as DNA: TGTGCCAGCAGCCTAGGTACGGTTCAAGAGACCCAGTACTTC.

This clone was recorded only once. The V and J genes are TRBV20-1 and TRBJ2-5; D unresolved. Germline V gene data show CDR1 as DFQATT and CDR2 as SNEGSKA (reference sequence). This CDR3 has 15 residues. Deletions cut 3 bases from V and 4 bases from J, with 18 bases between. CDR3 DNA sequence: TGCAGTGCTAGTGATACTACCGAAGCACGAGAGACCCAGTACTTC. Translated, it gives CSASDTTEARETQYF.

This chain links TRBV28 with TRBJ1-5; D is uncertain. Germline-derived CDR1 and CDR2 are MDHEN and SYDVKM. Deletions cut 7 bases from V and 2 bases from J, with 15 bases between. The CDR3 has 15 residues. Here the CDR3 DNA reads TGTGCCAGCACCGTAGCCCCGGTCGGCAATCAGCCCCAGCATTTT. This translates into CASTVAPVGNQPQHF.

J is TRBJ2-4 and V is TRBV3-1 (or the pseudogene TRBV3-2), with 7 positions matching TRBD1. The V gene's germline CDR1 is LGHDT and CDR2 YNNKEL (reference sequence). The CDR3 sequence is 20 residues long. The V and J ends lost 0 bases and 1 base, in that order; junction bases with no gene match: 15. The CDR3 nucleotides are TGTGCCAGCAGCCAAGATCCCCATTCATATGCACAGGGGGCCAAAAACATTCAGTACTTC. This translates into CASSQDPHSYAQGAKNIQYF.

V usage is TRBV6-5 and J usage is TRBJ1-1; TRBD1 is a possible D gene (6 bases). The germline V gene encodes CDR1 MNHEY and CDR2 SVGAGI. V gave up 5 bases and J gave up 8 bases, with 9 bases separating them. The CDR3 spans 11 residues. The CDR3, as DNA: TGTGCCAGCAGTCAGGGGACGGAAGCTTTCTTT. Amino acid sequence: CASSQGTEAFF.

The chain combines TRBV7-9 with TRBJ1-2, with 7 bases aligning to TRBD1. J lost 2 bases, V lost 5 bases, and 2 bases had no gene match. This CDR3 comprises 13 residues. Germline V gene sequence: CDR1 SEHNR, CDR2 FQNEAQ (reference sequence). CDR3 sequence (DNA): TGTGCCAGCAGCCTGGGACAGAACTATGGCTACACCTTC. Residues: CASSLGQNYGYTF.